These T cell receptor beta chains were read from a single sample in a study of CD8+ T cells in alopecia areata. Measured with immunoSEQ multiplex PCR; TCRdb has only the in-frame clones, and not every one. The data hold about 260,000 clones, with around three fifths observed a single time. The source was CD4+ T cells sorted from blood, collected around week 54, from a patient treated with tofacitinib. The receptors here all came from a human donor with alopecia areata. Both conserved end residues are part of each CDR3. The D gene is left open where the match is weak. Clone size appears in some rows only: once, few, many, or a class for an expanded clone.

d_gene,abundance,v_gene,j_gene,CDR3aa
-,-,TRBV25-1,TRBJ1-4,CASSRRSGISEKLFF
-,-,TRBV9,TRBJ1-2,CASSVEPERVYGYTF
-,few,TRBV30,TRBJ1-2,CAWRPLGEVNYGYTF
-,-,TRBV30,TRBJ1-2,CARNERDGYGYTF
-,-,TRBV29-1,TRBJ1-1,CSVRQWMNTEAFF
-,-,TRBV25-1,TRBJ1-1,CASSEPTLTEAFF
-,-,TRBV11-1,TRBJ2-7,CASSLRGFSPSAYEQYF
-,-,TRBV19,TRBJ1-2,CASTTGPWDYGYTF
-,few,TRBV29-1,TRBJ2-5,CSVRWRLQETQYF
TRBD1,-,TRBV12-5,TRBJ1-2,CASGGQGFYGYTF
-,-,TRBV30,TRBJ2-6,CAWSVHEMVSQASGANVLTF
TRBD1,-,TRBV30,TRBJ1-1,CAWRTGTANTEAFF
TRBD1,-,TRBV25-1,TRBJ2-5,CASRDRFQETQYF
-,-,TRBV29-1,TRBJ1-1,CSAAGTRGYMNTEAFF
-,-,TRBV7-2,TRBJ1-5,CASSDSNQPQHF
-,-,TRBV4-2,TRBJ1-1,CASSQPQNTEAFF
TRBD1,few,TRBV5-6,TRBJ2-7,CASSLVRGLYEQYF
-,-,TRBV5-4,TRBJ2-5,CASSAGTGQETQYF
-,-,TRBV7-9,TRBJ1-1,CASSHEGGNTEAFF
-,-,TRBV13,TRBJ2-7,CASSLQIYEQYF
TRBD1,-,TRBV10-3,TRBJ1-2,CATSGTGGDGYTF
-,-,TRBV29-1,TRBJ2-3,CSPRDRDTDTQYF
-,-,TRBV29-1,TRBJ2-3,CSVGDGTDTQYF
-,-,TRBV27,TRBJ1-6,CASRRASSYNSPLHF
-,-,TRBV5-4,TRBJ2-7,CASSLDYSYEQYF
-,many,TRBV7-2,TRBJ2-7,CASSRWSSYEQYF
-,-,TRBV5-6,TRBJ1-2,CASSFFVGLPGYTF
-,-,TRBV9,TRBJ1-2,CASSVATQGGYTF
-,-,TRBV2,TRBJ1-6,CASSVAVNSPLHF
TRBD1,-,TRBV30,-,CACPHRDRGIIEQYF
-,-,TRBV25-1,TRBJ1-2,CASSVPGRYGYTF
TRBD1,few,TRBV7-9,TRBJ1-1,CASSQGQVNTEAFF
-,-,TRBV6-5,TRBJ2-1,CASREGDEQFF
-,-,TRBV30,TRBJ2-6,CAWADSSGANVLTF
-,-,TRBV9,TRBJ2-5,CASSVASLSQETQYF
-,-,TRBV29-1,TRBJ1-6,CSVQDGSSYNSPLHF
-,-,TRBV6-5,TRBJ1-5,CASSYWGGPQHF
TRBD1,few,TRBV10-3,TRBJ1-5,CAISESGTGVSDQPQHF
-,-,TRBV30,TRBJ1-6,CAWSVLGTLNSPLHF
-,-,TRBV6-5,TRBJ2-3,CASRGGDTDTQYF
-,-,TRBV2,TRBJ2-2,CASSRSGSNTGELFF
-,few,TRBV7-9,TRBJ2-3,CASSLAGGRTDTQYF
TRBD1,few,TRBV30,TRBJ1-1,CAWSTGGTEAFF
TRBD2,few,TRBV5-4,TRBJ2-3,CASSGTSGEADTQYF
-,once,TRBV9,TRBJ2-6,CASSVIPGANVLTF
-,-,TRBV30,TRBJ1-5,CAWMGNQPQHF
-,-,TRBV2,TRBJ1-1,CASSPDSGGAFF
TRBD1,few,TRBV4-3,TRBJ1-6,CASRPRFRGYNSPLHF
TRBD1,-,TRBV23-1,TRBJ1-6,CASSQSRSGGLYNSPLHF
-,few,TRBV30,TRBJ1-1,CAWSFTQGTEAFF
-,-,TRBV5-1,TRBJ1-4,CASSLNPGPANEKLFF